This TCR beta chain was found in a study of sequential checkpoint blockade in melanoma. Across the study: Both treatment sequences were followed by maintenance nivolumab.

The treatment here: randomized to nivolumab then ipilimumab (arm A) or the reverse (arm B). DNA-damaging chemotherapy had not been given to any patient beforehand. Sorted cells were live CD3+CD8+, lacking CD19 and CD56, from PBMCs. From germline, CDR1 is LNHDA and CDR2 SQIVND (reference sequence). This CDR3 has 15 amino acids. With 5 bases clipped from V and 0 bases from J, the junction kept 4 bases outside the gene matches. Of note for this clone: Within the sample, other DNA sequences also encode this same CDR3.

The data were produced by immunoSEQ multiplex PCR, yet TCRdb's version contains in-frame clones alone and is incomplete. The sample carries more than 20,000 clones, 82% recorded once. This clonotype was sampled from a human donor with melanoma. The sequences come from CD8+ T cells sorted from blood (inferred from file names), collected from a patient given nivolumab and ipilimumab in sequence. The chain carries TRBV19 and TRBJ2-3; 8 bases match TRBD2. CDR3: CASSSLADSTDTQYF. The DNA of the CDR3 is TGTGCCAGTAGTTCACTAGCGGATAGCACAGATACGCAGTATTTT.